These T cell receptor beta chains were read from a single sample in a study of radiation and T cells in renal cell carcinoma. Method: immunoSEQ multiplex PCR; TCRdb's copy keeps in-frame clones and lacks some. Here the sample spans tens of thousands of clones, 82% being singletons. The sequenced sample was blood, obtained from a patient whose treatment included radiotherapy and nephrectomy. Source of these receptors: a man aged 60 to 69 with renal cell carcinoma. CDR3s include the opening cysteine and the closing phenylalanine or tryptophan. D genes are given only for firm matches. Clone size, where shown, is once, few, many, or a class for clones that have expanded.

-	TRBV7-9	-	TRBJ2-1	CASSLGETEQFF	TGTGCCAGCAGCTTGGGGGAGACGGAGCAGTTCTTC
TRBD2	TRBV9	-	TRBJ2-3	CASSVTSGGTDTQYF	TGTGCCAGCAGCGTGACTAGCGGAGGCACAGATACGCAGTATTTT
-	TRBV6-5	-	TRBJ1-2	CAAFLKGNYGYTF	TGTGCCGCGTTTCTCAAGGGTAACTATGGCTACACCTTC
TRBD2	TRBV7-8	-	TRBJ2-7	CASILTSASGDPYEQYF	TGTGCCAGCATCCTAACGTCAGCTAGCGGGGATCCCTACGAGCAGTACTTC
-	TRBV11-2	few	TRBJ2-7	CASSFYGRSSYEQYF	TGTGCCAGCAGCTTTTACGGGCGGAGCTCCTACGAGCAGTACTTC
TRBD2	TRBV9	-	TRBJ2-1	CASSRAGVYGNEQFF	TGTGCCAGCAGCCGCGCGGGAGTATATGGCAATGAGCAGTTCTTC
-	TRBV2	few	TRBJ1-5	CASSRAAFNQPQHF	TGTGCCAGCTCTCGGGCAGCTTTCAATCAGCCCCAGCATTTT
-	TRBV7-7	-	TRBJ2-5	CASSPTTVQETQYF	TGTGCCAGCAGCCCCACGACAGTACAAGAGACCCAGTACTTC
TRBD1	TRBV28	-	TRBJ2-6	CASSSYRGLGANVLTF	TGTGCCAGCAGTTCCTACAGGGGGCTGGGGGCCAACGTCCTGACTTTC
-	TRBV10-3	-	TRBJ2-3	CAISGGVSTDTQYF	TGTGCCATCAGTGGAGGGGTTAGCACAGATACGCAGTATTTT
-	TRBV10-3	-	TRBJ1-2	CAITHIQGQGYTF	TGTGCCATCACCCATATCCAGGGTCAAGGCTACACCTTC
-	TRBV5-1	-	TRBJ2-1	CASSIGTIGYNEQFF	TGCGCCAGCAGCATCGGGACAATCGGCTACAATGAGCAGTTCTTC
-	TRBV6-1	-	TRBJ1-3	CASRDETGIHTIYF	TGTGCCAGTAGGGATGAAACAGGGATCCACACCATATATTTT
TRBD1	TRBV7-2	-	TRBJ1-2	CASSLASTGNYGYTF	TGTGCCAGCAGCTTAGCGTCGACAGGGAACTATGGCTACACCTTC
TRBD2	TRBV4-2	-	TRBJ2-2	CASSQTWTSGRAGTGELFF	TGTGCCAGCAGCCAAACCTGGACTAGCGGGAGGGCCGGCACCGGGGAGCTGTTTTTT
-	TRBV29-1	-	TRBJ2-5	CNGRVGETQYF	TGCAATGGCAGGGTAGGGGAGACCCAGTACTTC
TRBD1	TRBV7-8	-	TRBJ2-7	CASSSRTGGGYEQYF	TGTGCCAGCAGCTCTAGGACAGGGGGCGGATACGAGCAGTACTTC
-	TRBV5-1	-	TRBJ2-6	CASSDPTYSGANVLTF	TGCGCCAGCAGCGACCCCACCTACTCTGGGGCCAACGTCCTGACTTTC
TRBD1	TRBV6-1	-	TRBJ1-5	CASRALDRVRQPQHF	TGTGCCAGCAGGGCCCTGGACAGGGTAAGGCAGCCCCAGCATTTT
-	TRBV28	-	TRBJ1-5	CASNPGQSNQPQHF	TGTGCCAGCAACCCGGGGCAGAGCAATCAGCCCCAGCATTTT
TRBD1	TRBV5-1	-	TRBJ1-1	CASSLRPGTGAMNTEAFF	TGCGCCAGCAGCTTGCGACCCGGGACAGGGGCCATGAACACTGAAGCTTTCTTT
-	TRBV4-2	once	TRBJ2-3	CASSQEKSGFTDTQYF	TGTGCCAGCAGCCAAGAAAAGAGTGGTTTCACAGATACGCAGTATTTT
-	TRBV18	few	TRBJ2-7	CASSPSPDSSYEQYF	TGTGCCAGCTCACCCTCCCCAGACAGTTCCTACGAGCAGTACTTC
-	TRBV5-1	-	TRBJ1-4	CASSLAPLGGGNEKLFF	TGCGCCAGCAGCTTGGCCCCCCTCGGGGGTGGGAATGAAAAACTGTTTTTT
-	TRBV30	-	TRBJ2-7	CAWSTQGISYEQYF	TGTGCCTGGAGTACCCAGGGCATCTCCTACGAGCAGTACTTC
TRBD1	TRBV18	-	TRBJ1-4	CASSPTGDRNEKLFF	TGTGCCAGCTCACCTACAGGGGACAGGAATGAAAAACTGTTTTTT
-	TRBV5-1	-	TRBJ1-1	CASSLVPQSTEAFF	TGCGCCAGCAGCTTGGTCCCCCAGAGCACTGAAGCTTTCTTT
-	TRBV6-5	-	TRBJ2-7	CASRVAEAYEQYF	TGTGCCAGCAGGGTAGCGGAGGCCTACGAGCAGTACTTC
TRBD2	TRBV30	-	TRBJ2-1	CAWSDGLAGHNEQFF	TGTGCCTGGAGCGACGGACTAGCGGGCCACAATGAGCAGTTCTTC
TRBD2	TRBV18	-	TRBJ2-7	CASSPYSGSSREQYF	TGTGCCAGCTCACCTTATAGCGGGAGTTCACGCGAGCAGTACTTC
-	TRBV14	-	TRBJ2-3	CASTEVWGDTQYF	TGTGCCAGCACCGAAGTATGGGGGGATACGCAGTATTTT
-	TRBV6-5	-	TRBJ2-2	CASSWTPPGELFF	TGTGCCAGCAGTTGGACACCCCCCGGGGAGCTGTTTTTT
TRBD1	TRBV5-5	-	TRBJ2-6	CASSLYRGRGTDGANVLTF	TGTGCCAGCAGCTTGTACAGGGGGCGCGGTACAGATGGGGCCAACGTCCTGACTTTC
TRBD2	TRBV7-2	few	TRBJ2-7	CASSLAPSGSSEQYF	TGTGCCAGCAGCTTAGCCCCTAGCGGGAGCTCCGAGCAGTACTTC
TRBD2	TRBV7-9	-	TRBJ2-4	CASSLSAGSSYIQYF	TGTGCCAGCAGCTTATCAGCGGGAAGTAGTTACATTCAGTACTTC
-	TRBV5-1	-	TRBJ2-2	CASSLAPSRSGELFF	TGCGCCAGCAGCTTGGCCCCTAGCCGCTCCGGGGAGCTGTTTTTT
TRBD2	TRBV27	-	TRBJ2-5	CASSVGTSGRRETQYF	TGTGCCAGCAGCGTCGGGACTAGCGGGAGGCGAGAGACCCAGTACTTC
-	TRBV28	-	TRBJ1-5	CASSLSVQPQHF	TGTGCCAGCAGTTTATCAGTTCAGCCCCAGCATTTT
-	TRBV6-5	-	TRBJ1-2	CASGRGRDYGYTF	TGTGCCAGCGGTAGGGGGAGAGATTATGGCTACACCTTC
TRBD1	TRBV4-2	-	TRBJ2-5	CASSQDRDRESPETQYF	TGTGCCAGCAGCCAAGATCGGGACAGGGAGTCCCCAGAGACCCAGTACTTC
-	TRBV4-1	once	TRBJ2-7	CASSQTGTPYEQYF	TGCGCCAGCAGCCAAACCGGGACGCCCTACGAGCAGTACTTC
-	TRBV30	few	TRBJ1-2	CAWSVLEGEGYTF	TGTGCCTGGAGTGTACTCGAGGGGGAAGGCTACACCTTC
-	TRBV2	-	TRBJ2-7	CASSDVGGYEQYF	TGTGCCAGCAGTGACGTAGGGGGCTACGAGCAGTACTTC
-	TRBV18	-	TRBJ1-2	CASSRVQTLGGYTF	TGTGCCAGCTCACGGGTACAGACCCTCGGTGGCTACACCTTC
-	TRBV27	-	TRBJ1-1	CASRRTGIIEAFF	TGTGCCAGCAGGAGAACAGGGATCATTGAAGCTTTCTTT
-	TRBV11-3	-	TRBJ2-5	CASSLGARGDQETQYF	TGTGCCAGCAGCTTAGGTGCTCGAGGGGACCAAGAGACCCAGTACTTC
-	TRBV2	-	TRBJ2-1	CASSESPDGSPGFWYNEQFF	TGTGCCAGCAGTGAAAGCCCAGACGGATCGCCCGGGTTTTGGTACAATGAGCAGTTCTTC
-	TRBV5-1	-	TRBJ1-2	CASSPPRGDYGYTF	TGCGCCAGCAGCCCACCCCGGGGGGACTATGGCTACACCTTC
-	TRBV28	few	TRBJ1-2	CAPLRWGPGDYGYTF	TGTGCCCCCCTCAGGTGGGGGCCTGGGGACTATGGCTACACCTTC